This T cell receptor beta chain was profiled in a study of beta chain features in type 1 diabetes listed by TCRdb under 2018. For the study in its entirety: No differences in mean age, gender distribution, total cell number or subset yield were found between patients and healthy donors. A total of 85 million to 140 million sorted cells were examined across all samples, and a strong correlation was observed between cell number per subset and RNA yield. In the study, recently diagnosed type 1 diabetes patients and matched healthy donors were compared on the TCRB repertoires of their sorted circulating CD4+ T cell subsets. Regulatory and stem cell-like memory subsets were isolated from only 8 patients and 8 healthy donors, whereas naive and central memory subsets came from all 30 or so donors. What the study reported, not specific to this receptor: Because cDNA rather than genomic DNA was sequenced, highly expressing activated cells could have been over-represented, although no difference in activation and CD3 levels was found between groups. Because small numbers of individuals were included in the HLA sub-analyses, any influence of HLA type on TCRB rearrangement was left unresolved. Patients with type 1 diabetes made fewer insertions and deleted more nucleotides at VDJ recombination sites, implying thymic rearrangement abnormalities. Naive, central memory and regulatory TCRB repertoires appeared to be more similar among patients than among healthy donors. Shorter templates might be favored by PCR, yet because patient and control samples were amplified and corrected together, any such skew would affect both groups equally. In all four CD4+ subsets, TCRB CDR3 length was moderately but significantly shorter in type 1 diabetes patients.

From the cysteine through the phenylalanine, the CDR3 covers 15 amino acids. Left in the record is the CDR3 DNA by itself, 45 bases read in frame from the first base. At the junction V is shortened by 2 bases and J by 1 base, with 12 bases in between. The germline V gene yields SNHLY for CDR1 and FYNNEI for CDR2. As for this clone: It has no known antigen specificity. No base quality values were provided; no much bigger clone lies one nucleotide off.

Each donor gave one peripheral blood draw, approximately 110 mL on average, collected into heparinised tubes. A BD FACSAria II and a panel including CD45RO, CCR7, CD25, CD127, CD95 and CD27 were used to sort naive, central memory, regulatory and stem cell-like memory CD4+ T cells. A purity above 98% was achieved for all sorted populations. Right away, PBMCs were isolated by Lymphoprep density gradient centrifugation and were stained directly, with no culture step. Samples were stained and sorted in pairs, with one healthy donor and one patient per experiment, so that batch effects were minimized. The entire amount of isolated RNA was reverse transcribed using the High Capacity cDNA Reverse Transcription Kit, so the sequenced TCRB transcripts were expressed ones. Deep immunoSEQ sequencing was performed on naive, central memory and regulatory T cell samples, with an average of about 3.57 million total reads per sample. After sorted cells were lysed in RLT buffer, RNA was extracted with DNase-treated RNeasy Micro or Mini kits, with the choice depending on cell number. Each cell subset was processed separately to prevent cross-contamination, with patient and healthy donor samples processed together. TCRB sequences were amplified from cDNA with the immunoSEQ multiplex PCR, producing 87-bp fragments spanning the CDR3 region. Sequencing of the amplicons was performed on the Illumina HiSeq platform. As for how the authors treated the data: Synthetic template baselines were used to correct PCR bias computationally, reads within Hamming distance 2 were collapsed together, and singletons that could not be merged were discarded. Reads were aligned against IMGT to assign V, D and J genes, CDR3 length and insertions or deletions at six rearrangement sites. Clonotype counts were normalized to sorted cell number within each subset before computing true diversity and Gini coefficients with the tcR R package. The overlap coefficient, calculated on TCRB nucleotide sequences, was used to quantify repertoire sharing. Out-of-frame TCRB sequences from naive cells were analyzed to stand in for the pre-selection repertoire. Held by TCRdb, this immuneACCESS table contains in-frame sequences only and omits some clones. Under half of the omission traces to an unresolved V gene where checked; the cause of the rest is unknown. V, J and clone size were drawn from that table, and D and trimming were deduced from the DNA. The sample contains 150,000 to 200,000 clones, almost 65% of them found a single time. The ten top clones hold roughly 0.095% of the sample.

This clonotype was sampled from a man aged 25 to 45 with type 1 diabetes. Sequenced: naive CD4+ T cells from blood. The sample's cell subset or site label is to be understood as: true naive CD4+ T cells. The V and J segments used are TRBV2 and TRBJ2-7; the D gene assignment is ambiguous. The base sequence is TGTGCCAGCAGTGAATTTCGGCAGGTGTCCTACGAGCAGTACTTC. Translated, it gives CASSEFRQVSYEQYF.